This T cell receptor (beta chain) was obtained from a study of prognosis after radiotherapy for stage I lung cancer. CDR3 length: 15 residues. CDR1 and CDR2 from the germline V gene are SGHNT and YENEEA. Multiplex PCR, run in two rounds, amplified TCR beta CDR3 from genomic DNA. It was primers specific to each TRBV and TRBJ gene that first-round PCR used. Each CDR3 protein gets one entry after TCRdb re-called the multiplex PCR reads with MiXCR. The sample lists about 31,000 distinct CDR3 sequences, around 40% occurring once. As for this clonotype: Its antigen is not identified.

General study points: Stereotactic body radiation therapy was followed by a fall in unique TCR clone counts, with a median of approximately 9,100 versus 7,200.

This TCR was sampled from a donor at least 50 years old with non-small cell lung cancer. This sequence joins TRBV11-3 and TRBJ2-7; D possibly corresponds to TRBD1 (6 bases). Specimen: PBMCs, collected before or after stereotactic body radiation therapy (not recorded which). CDR3 loop: CESSSGRGFSYEQYF. For the CDR3, the DNA is TGTGAAAGCAGCTCCGGAAGGGGGTTCTCCTACGAGCAGTACTTC.